The 14 T cell receptor beta chains below come from one sample, sequenced in a study of blood T cell repertoires in COVID-19. This table comes from immunoSEQ multiplex PCR, and its TCRdb copy is limited to in-frame clones, with some not included. The table records roughly 360,000 clones, around 89% of them present only once. Sample: PBMCs or T cells enriched from blood (not recorded which). These receptors all stem from a woman aged 25 to 39 with acute COVID-19.

The genes are TRBV19 and TRBJ2-5; a weak D match, TRBD1 (5 bases). V dropped 2 bases and J dropped 2 bases, with 6 bases sitting between them. CDR1 is LNHDA, CDR2 SQIVND, per germline (reference sequence). This CDR3 comprises 13 residues. For the CDR3, the DNA is TGTGCCAGTAGTATACGACAGCAAGAGACCCAGTACTTC. Encoded protein: CASSIRQQETQYF.

This chain uses TRBV6-1 with TRBJ1-5; D call uncertain. V gave up 3 bases and J gave up 6 bases, with 6 bases separating them. The CDR3 is 12 amino acids. The germline gives CDR1 MNHNS, CDR2 SASEGT. The CDR3 region has the DNA TGTGCCAGCAGTGAGAGCCGTCAGCCCCAGCATTTT. Its protein product is CASSESRQPQHF.

The gene calls are TRBV3-1 (or the pseudogene TRBV3-2) and TRBJ2-5, with unresolved D. Trimming took 5 bases from V and 5 from J, leaving 21 bases between them. The CDR3 is 16 amino acids. CDR1 is LGHDT, CDR2 YNNKEL, per germline (reference sequence). This chain's CDR3 is CASSGTGPSFSETQYF. In DNA, the CDR3 is TGTGCCAGCAGCGGTACGGGTCCCTCTTTCTCTGAGACCCAGTACTTC.

This clone was counted once. The V call is TRBV4-1, the J call TRBJ2-1, with a tentative D call TRBD1 (6 bases). This CDR3 has 16 amino acids. Deletions cut 4 bases from V and 4 bases from J, with 17 bases between. Germline loops: CDR1 MGHRA, CDR2 YSYEKL. Written as DNA, the CDR3 is TGCGCCAGCAGCCTCGACAGGATCGAATTTTACAATGAGCAGTTCTTC. Amino acids: CASSLDRIEFYNEQFF.

The V and J genes are TRBV11-2 and TRBJ2-7, with 7 positions matching TRBD2. CDR3 length: 14 amino acids. The germline gives CDR1 SGHAT, CDR2 FQNNGV. Losses at the gene ends were 4 bases for V and 0 bases for J; bases not matched to a gene: 3. This chain's CDR3 is CASSWGGSSYEQYF. CDR3 DNA sequence: TGTGCCAGCAGCTGGGGGGGAAGCTCCTACGAGCAGTACTTC.

This rearrangement joins TRBV5-5 to TRBJ2-2; D is uncertain. From germline, CDR1 is SGHKS and CDR2 YYEKEE (reference sequence). V was shortened by 2 bases and J by 3 bases, with 11 bases between the two germline ends. The CDR3 has 15 residues. The CDR3 sequence: CASSFQPQDTGELFF. CDR3 nucleotide sequence: TGTGCCAGCAGCTTCCAACCCCAGGACACCGGGGAGCTGTTTTTT.

The V and J genes are TRBV7-8 and TRBJ2-1, with TRBD1 as a possible D gene (6 bases). The CDR3 loop spans 15 amino acids. Trimming shortened V by 2 bases and J by 4 bases, and 12 bases separated the two germline ends. CDR1 and CDR2 from the germline V gene are SGHVS and FQNEAQ. The CDR3 here is CASSLSQGLYNEQFF. The CDR3 nucleotides read TGTGCCAGCAGCTTAAGTCAGGGGTTGTACAATGAGCAGTTCTTC. Filled out from reference TRBV7-8 and TRBJ2-1, the complete variable domain reads GAGVSQSPRYKVAKRGQDVALRCDPISGHVSLFWYQQALGQGPEFLTYFQNEAQLDKSGLPSDRFFAERPEGSVSTLKIQRTQQEDSAVYLCASSLSQGLYNEQFFGPGTRLTVL.

V usage is TRBV24-1 and J usage is TRBJ2-7, with 7 bases fitting TRBD1. The CDR3 totals 15 residues. Germline V gives CDR1 KGHDR, CDR2 SFDVKD. The V gene end was trimmed by 6 bases and the J gene end by 1 base; junction bases not matched to a gene: 8. DNA for the CDR3: TGTGCCACCAGTCCAGGGGGAACGGCTTCCTACGAGCAGTACTTC. This encodes CATSPGGTASYEQYF.

V usage is TRBV19 and J usage is TRBJ1-5, with 10 bases lining up with TRBD1. CDR3 size: 16 residues. Germline V lookup: CDR1 LNHDA, CDR2 SQIVND (reference sequence). V lost 1 base to trimming and J lost 7 bases; unmatched junction nucleotides: 7. The CDR3 sequence: CASSIVGTGEGQPQHF. The CDR3 DNA follows: TGTGCCAGTAGTATAGTCGGGACAGGGGAGGGACAGCCCCAGCATTTT.

V usage is TRBV2 and J usage is TRBJ1-6, with unresolved D. The CDR3 runs to 14 residues. Germline CDR1 reads SNHLY; CDR2 reads FYNNEI. V lost 7 bases, J lost 0 bases, and 7 bases lay in between. Here the CDR3 DNA reads TGTGCCAGCACGCCGAGCTCCTATAATTCACCCCTCCACTTT. Residues: CASTPSSYNSPLHF.

V gene TRBV12-3 or TRBV12-4 combines with J gene TRBJ2-3, with D unclear. The V end was cut by 7 bases, the J end by 2 bases, with 10 bases between. The CDR3 runs 13 residues. The CDR3 DNA reads as TGTGCCAGCACTCAAGCTTCCACAGATACGCAGTATTTT. It codes for CASTQASTDTQYF.

CDR3 residues: CASSLRGDRAYEQYF. CDR3 DNA sequence: TGTGCCAGCAGCTTAAGGGGTGACAGGGCCTACGAGCAGTACTTC. V is TRBV7-2 and J is TRBJ2-7; 7 nucleotides line up with TRBD1. This CDR3 has 15 residues. After removal of 2 bases from V and 2 bases from J, the junction contained 6 bases not matched to a gene. In germline, CDR1 is SGHTA, CDR2 FQGNSA.

This CDR3 reads CASSENGRNEQFF. DNA of the CDR3: TGTGCCAGCAGTGAGAACGGTAGAAATGAGCAGTTCTTC. The rearrangement links TRBV6-4 to TRBJ2-1; D is ambiguous. The germline V and J ends were trimmed by 3 bases and 7 bases, with 10 bases remaining between them. The germline gives CDR1 MRHNA, CDR2 SNTAGT. The CDR3 is 13 amino acids.

The table lists this clone with a few counts. The chain combines TRBV19 with TRBJ1-1; D is ambiguous. Germline CDR1 and CDR2: LNHDA and SQIVND (reference sequence). This CDR3 spans 21 amino acids. Trimming cost V 1 base and J 0 bases, with 27 bases left between them. CDR3 in DNA: TGTGCCAGTAGTATAGGGGAGGGATGGCTTTCAACCGAGAAGATGAACACTGAAGCTTTCTTT. Encoded protein: CASSIGEGWLSTEKMNTEAFF.